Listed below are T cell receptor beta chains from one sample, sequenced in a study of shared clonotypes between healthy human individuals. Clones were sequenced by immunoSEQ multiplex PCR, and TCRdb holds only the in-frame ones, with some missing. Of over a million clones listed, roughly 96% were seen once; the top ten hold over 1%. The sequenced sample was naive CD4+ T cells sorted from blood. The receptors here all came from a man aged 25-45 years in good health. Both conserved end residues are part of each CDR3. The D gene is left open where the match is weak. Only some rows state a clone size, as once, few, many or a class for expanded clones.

cdr3_nt: TGTGCCAGCAGCGTAGACCAGGGCAGAACCGGGGAGCTGTTTTTT
cdr3_aa: CASSVDQGRTGELFF
d_call: .
j_call: TRBJ2-2
v_call: TRBV9
clone_size: .

cdr3_nt: TGTGCCAGCAGTCGACGGACTAGCGGGAGCGAGACCCAGTACTTC
cdr3_aa: CASSRRTSGSETQYF
d_call: TRBD2
j_call: TRBJ2-5
v_call: TRBV2
clone_size: .

cdr3_nt: TGTGCCAGTAGTCTGGGACAGGGAGGTATGCGGGGCTACACCTTC
cdr3_aa: CASSLGQGGMRGYTF
d_call: TRBD1
j_call: TRBJ1-2
v_call: TRBV19
clone_size: .

cdr3_nt: TGTGCCAGCTCACCACCGGAGGGGGATTGGAATGAAAAACTGTTTTTT
cdr3_aa: CASSPPEGDWNEKLFF
d_call: .
j_call: TRBJ1-4
v_call: TRBV18
clone_size: .

cdr3_nt: TGTGCCATCAGTGATACGACAGCGGCAACTAATGAAAAACTGTTTTTT
cdr3_aa: CAISDTTAATNEKLFF
d_call: .
j_call: TRBJ1-4
v_call: TRBV10-3
clone_size: .

cdr3_nt: TGTGCCAGTAGTAGGACAGTTTTGAACACTGAAGCTTTCTTT
cdr3_aa: CASSRTVLNTEAFF
d_call: .
j_call: TRBJ1-1
v_call: TRBV19
clone_size: .

cdr3_nt: TGTGCCAGCAGCGAAGATATCTACAATGAGCAGTTCTTC
cdr3_aa: CASSEDIYNEQFF
d_call: .
j_call: TRBJ2-1
v_call: TRBV9
clone_size: .

cdr3_nt: TGTGCCAGCAGTTACTCCCGACTAGTCCAAGAGACCCAGTACTTC
cdr3_aa: CASSYSRLVQETQYF
d_call: .
j_call: TRBJ2-5
v_call: TRBV6-5
clone_size: .

cdr3_nt: TGTGCCAGCAGGATTCTTTCTGGGGCCAACGTCCTGACTTTC
cdr3_aa: CASRILSGANVLTF
d_call: .
j_call: TRBJ2-6
v_call: TRBV7-9
clone_size: .

cdr3_nt: TGTGCCAGCAGTTTGATTAGAGGGACAGGGATCTCTGGGGCCAACGTCCTGACTTTC
cdr3_aa: CASSLIRGTGISGANVLTF
d_call: TRBD1
j_call: TRBJ2-6
v_call: TRBV27
clone_size: once

cdr3_nt: TGTGCCAGTAGTCTACAGGGATTGAACACTGAAGCTTTCTTT
cdr3_aa: CASSLQGLNTEAFF
d_call: .
j_call: TRBJ1-1
v_call: TRBV19
clone_size: .

cdr3_nt: TGCAGCGTATCACTTGGGACAGGGTGGCAAGAGACCCAGTACTTC
cdr3_aa: CSVSLGTGWQETQYF
d_call: TRBD1
j_call: TRBJ2-5
v_call: TRBV29-1
clone_size: .

cdr3_nt: TGTGCCAGCTCCGATCAGGGCCCCTCGGGGCAGCCCCAGCATTTT
cdr3_aa: CASSDQGPSGQPQHF
d_call: .
j_call: TRBJ1-5
v_call: TRBV18
clone_size: .

cdr3_nt: TGCGCCAGCAGCCCCGAAAGCCTGTACGAGCAGTACTTC
cdr3_aa: CASSPESLYEQYF
d_call: .
j_call: TRBJ2-7
v_call: TRBV5-1
clone_size: .

cdr3_nt: TGCGCCAGCAGCTTGGACCCGGGGGGCCCCGAGCAGTTCTTC
cdr3_aa: CASSLDPGGPEQFF
d_call: .
j_call: TRBJ2-1
v_call: TRBV5-1
clone_size: once

cdr3_nt: TGCAGCGGCACCCTAGCGGGAGGATCGATCGGGGAGCTGTTTTTT
cdr3_aa: CSGTLAGGSIGELFF
d_call: TRBD2
j_call: TRBJ2-2
v_call: TRBV29-1
clone_size: once